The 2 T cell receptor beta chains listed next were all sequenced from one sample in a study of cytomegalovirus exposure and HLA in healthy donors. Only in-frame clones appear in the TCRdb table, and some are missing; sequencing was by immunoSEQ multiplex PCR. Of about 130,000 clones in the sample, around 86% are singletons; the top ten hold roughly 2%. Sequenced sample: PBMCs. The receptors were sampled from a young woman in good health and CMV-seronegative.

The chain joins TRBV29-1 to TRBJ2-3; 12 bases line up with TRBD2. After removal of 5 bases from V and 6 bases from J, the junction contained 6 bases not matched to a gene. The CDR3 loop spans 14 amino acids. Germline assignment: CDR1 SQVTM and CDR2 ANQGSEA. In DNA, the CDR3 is TGCAGCGTTCCTACTAGCGGGAGGTGGGATACGCAGTATTTT. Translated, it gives CSVPTSGRWDTQYF.

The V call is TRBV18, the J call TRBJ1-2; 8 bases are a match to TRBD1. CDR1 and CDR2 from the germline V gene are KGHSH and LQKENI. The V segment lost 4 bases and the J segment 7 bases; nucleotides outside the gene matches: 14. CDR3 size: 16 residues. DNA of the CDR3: TGTGCCAGCTCACTAACAACGGTTGGACAGGGATTTGGCTACACCTTC. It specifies CASSLTTVGQGFGYTF.